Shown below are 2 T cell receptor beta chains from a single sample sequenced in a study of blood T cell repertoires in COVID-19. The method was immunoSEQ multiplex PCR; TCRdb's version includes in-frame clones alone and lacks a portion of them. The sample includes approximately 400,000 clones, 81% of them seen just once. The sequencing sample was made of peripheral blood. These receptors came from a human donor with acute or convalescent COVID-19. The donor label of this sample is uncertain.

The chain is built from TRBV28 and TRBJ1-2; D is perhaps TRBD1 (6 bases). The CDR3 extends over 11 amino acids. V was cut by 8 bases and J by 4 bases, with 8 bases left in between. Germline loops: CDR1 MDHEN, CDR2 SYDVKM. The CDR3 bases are TGTGCCAGCGGACAGAGCTATGGCTACACCTTC. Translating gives CASGQSYGYTF.

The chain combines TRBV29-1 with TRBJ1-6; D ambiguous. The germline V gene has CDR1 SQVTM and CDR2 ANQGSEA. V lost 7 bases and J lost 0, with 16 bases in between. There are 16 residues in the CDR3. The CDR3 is CSARLTGSSYNSPLHF. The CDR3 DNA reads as TGCAGCGCGAGATTGACGGGGAGCTCCTATAATTCACCCCTCCACTTT.